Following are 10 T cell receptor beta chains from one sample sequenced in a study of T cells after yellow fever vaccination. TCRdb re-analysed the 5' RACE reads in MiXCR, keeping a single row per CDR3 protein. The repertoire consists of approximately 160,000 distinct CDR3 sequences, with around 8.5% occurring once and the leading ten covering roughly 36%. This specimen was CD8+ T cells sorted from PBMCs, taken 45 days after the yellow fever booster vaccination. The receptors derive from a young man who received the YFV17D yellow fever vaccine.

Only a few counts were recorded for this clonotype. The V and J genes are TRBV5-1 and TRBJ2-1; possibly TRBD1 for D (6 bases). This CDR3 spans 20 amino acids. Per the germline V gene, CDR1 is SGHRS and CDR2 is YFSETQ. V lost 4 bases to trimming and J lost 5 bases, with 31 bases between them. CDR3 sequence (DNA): TGCGCCAGCAGCCGGGTGGGGGCACACGACCTAGCCCCTCCGAACAATGAGCAGTTCTTC. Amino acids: CASSRVGAHDLAPPNNEQFF.

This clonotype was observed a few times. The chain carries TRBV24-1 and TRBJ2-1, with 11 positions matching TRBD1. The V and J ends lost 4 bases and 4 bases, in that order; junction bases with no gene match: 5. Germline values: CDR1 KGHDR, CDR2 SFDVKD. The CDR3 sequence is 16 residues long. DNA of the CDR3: TGTGCCACCAGTGACCCGGACAGGGGGCTATACAATGAGCAGTTCTTC. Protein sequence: CATSDPDRGLYNEQFF.

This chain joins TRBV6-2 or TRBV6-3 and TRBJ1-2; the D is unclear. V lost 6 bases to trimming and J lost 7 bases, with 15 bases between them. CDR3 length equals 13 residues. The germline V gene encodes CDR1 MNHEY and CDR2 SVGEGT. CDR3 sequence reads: CASSLFGRAGYTF. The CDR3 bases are TGTGCCAGCAGCCTCTTCGGACGGGCTGGCTACACCTTC.

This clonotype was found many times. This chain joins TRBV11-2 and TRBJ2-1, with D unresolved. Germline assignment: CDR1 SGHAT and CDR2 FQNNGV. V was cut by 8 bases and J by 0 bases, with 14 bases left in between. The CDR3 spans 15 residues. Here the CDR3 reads CASASDPSSYNEQFF. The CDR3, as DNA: TGTGCCAGCGCCTCTGACCCGTCCTCCTACAATGAGCAGTTCTTC.

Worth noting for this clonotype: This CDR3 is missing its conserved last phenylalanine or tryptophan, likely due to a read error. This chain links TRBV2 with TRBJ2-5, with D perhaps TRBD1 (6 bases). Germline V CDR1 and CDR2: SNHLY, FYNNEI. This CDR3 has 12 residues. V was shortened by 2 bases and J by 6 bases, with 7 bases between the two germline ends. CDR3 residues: CASSEQGQTQYL. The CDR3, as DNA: TGTGCCAGCAGTGAACAGGGGCAGACCCAGTACCTC.

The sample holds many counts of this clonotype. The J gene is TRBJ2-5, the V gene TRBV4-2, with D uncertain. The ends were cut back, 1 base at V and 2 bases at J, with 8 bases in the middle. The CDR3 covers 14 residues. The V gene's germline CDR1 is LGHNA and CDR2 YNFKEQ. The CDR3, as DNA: TGTGCCAGCAGCCAAGGGGAACGGCAAGAGACCCAGTACTTC. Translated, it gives CASSQGERQETQYF.

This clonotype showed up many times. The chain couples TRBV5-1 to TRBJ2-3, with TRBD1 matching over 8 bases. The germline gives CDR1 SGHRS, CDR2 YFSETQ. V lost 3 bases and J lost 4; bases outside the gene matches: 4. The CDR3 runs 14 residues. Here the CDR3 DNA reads TGCGCCAGCAGCTCTGGACAGGGTCCAGATACGCAGTATTTT. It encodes CASSSGQGPDTQYF.

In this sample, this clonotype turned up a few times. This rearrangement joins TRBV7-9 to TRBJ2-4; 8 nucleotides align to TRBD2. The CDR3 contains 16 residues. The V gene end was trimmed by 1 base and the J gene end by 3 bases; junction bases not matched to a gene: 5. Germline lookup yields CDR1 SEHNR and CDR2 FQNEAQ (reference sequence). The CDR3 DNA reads TGTGCCAGCAGCTTAGGCTTGAGCGGGGGCAAAAACATTCAGTACTTC. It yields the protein CASSLGLSGGKNIQYF.

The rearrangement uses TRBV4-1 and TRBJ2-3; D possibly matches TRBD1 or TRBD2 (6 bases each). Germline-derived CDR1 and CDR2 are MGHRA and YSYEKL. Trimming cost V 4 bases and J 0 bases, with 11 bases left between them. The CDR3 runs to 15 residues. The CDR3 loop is CASSPRGTSTDTQYF. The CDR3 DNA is TGCGCCAGCAGCCCTAGGGGGACTAGCACAGATACGCAGTATTTT.

CDR3 nucleotides: TGTGCCAGCGCGAGGGCGGGGGGCCTCGAGCAGTACTTC. Translation gives CASARAGGLEQYF. V gene TRBV13 combines with J gene TRBJ2-7; 8 bases match TRBD2. CDR1 is PRHDT, CDR2 FYEKMQ, per germline (reference sequence). The CDR3 runs 13 residues. The V gene end was trimmed by 8 bases and the J gene end by 6 bases; junction bases not matched to a gene: 9.